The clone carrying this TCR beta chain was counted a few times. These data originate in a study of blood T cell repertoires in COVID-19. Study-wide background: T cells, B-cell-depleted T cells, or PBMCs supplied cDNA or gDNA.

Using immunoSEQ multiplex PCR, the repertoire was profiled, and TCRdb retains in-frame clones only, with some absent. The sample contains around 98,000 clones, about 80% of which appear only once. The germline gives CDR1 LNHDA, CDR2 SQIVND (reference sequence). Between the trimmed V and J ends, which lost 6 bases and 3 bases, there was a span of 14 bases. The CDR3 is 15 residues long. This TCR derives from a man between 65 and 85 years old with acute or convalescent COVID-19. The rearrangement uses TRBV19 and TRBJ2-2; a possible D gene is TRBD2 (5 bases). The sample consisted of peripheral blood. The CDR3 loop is CASSQNLADTGELFF. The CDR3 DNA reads TGTGCCAGTAGCCAGAATCTAGCTGACACCGGGGAGCTGTTTTTT.